The present T cell receptor (beta chain) was sequenced within a study of cytomegalovirus exposure and HLA in healthy donors. Findings of the study overall: There was a cluster of highly shared sequence variants that was likely a sequencing artifact. In an earlier analysis, productive rearrangement rates for most beta V segments clustered near 87% or 30%.

Germline CDR1 LNHDA, CDR2 SQIVND (reference sequence). The CDR3 sequence is 15 residues long. V was trimmed by 6 bases and J by 0 bases, leaving 12 bases between them. PCR was performed using 60 Vbeta and 13 Jbeta primers. As processed by the authors: Counted up in a later analysis, unique TCR beta chains came to about 80 million, with about 9.9 million shared. TCRdb's copy holds only in-frame clones and misses some; the assay was immunoSEQ multiplex PCR. V and J calls and clone size are those listed in that table; D and trimming were worked out from the DNA. This sample has 100,000 or so clones; around three quarters occur once, and the top ten carry 2.6%. This clone has a handful of counts. Its target is not known.

The J gene is TRBJ2-1, the V gene TRBV19; tentative D call: TRBD1 (6 bases). The TCR originated in a man in his forties or fifties in good health and CMV-seropositive. The sequencing input was PBMCs. The CDR3 loop reads CASSQQGGSYNEQFF. The CDR3 DNA reads as TGTGCCAGTAGCCAGCAAGGGGGCTCCTACAATGAGCAGTTCTTC.